A selection of T cell receptor beta chains follows, all from one sample in a study of beta chain features in type 1 diabetes. Clones were read by immunoSEQ multiplex PCR, and TCRdb kept only the in-frame ones, dropping some. The table lists roughly 610,000 clones, roughly a sixth of them singletons, with approximately 0.099% in the top ten. The sequencing input was naive CD4+ T cells from blood. The receptors here all came from a man between 18 and 35 years old in good health. The CDR3 runs from the conserved cysteine through the conserved F or W. Fields, in order: D gene, clone size, CDR3 length, V gene, J gene, CDR3 protein, CDR3 DNA. The D gene is left open where the match is weak. Clone size is given for some rows only: seen once, a few or many times, or a class if the clone is expanded.

TRBD1,few,15,TRBV9,TRBJ2-7,CASSPNLGQNYEQYF,TGTGCCAGCAGCCCGAACTTGGGACAGAATTACGAGCAGTACTTC
.,.,13,TRBV29-1,TRBJ2-1,CSVVGRTNNEQFF,TGCAGCGTTGTGGGCAGGACAAACAATGAGCAGTTCTTC
TRBD2,.,15,TRBV2,TRBJ2-1,CASSEPGGSYNEQFF,TGTGCCAGCAGTGAGCCGGGGGGGTCCTACAATGAGCAGTTCTTC
TRBD2,few,14,TRBV28,TRBJ2-5,CASSTSGIGETQYF,TGTGCCAGCAGTACTAGCGGGATTGGTGAGACCCAGTACTTC
.,.,12,TRBV28,TRBJ1-2,CASSFAEYGYTF,TGTGCCAGCAGTTTCGCGGAGTATGGCTACACCTTC
.,few,16,TRBV7-3,TRBJ2-1,CASSSRGGSSYNEQFF,TGTGCCAGCAGCTCCAGGGGCGGAAGCTCCTACAATGAGCAGTTCTTC
.,.,13,TRBV19,TRBJ2-5,CASSTRQEETQYF,TGTGCCAGTAGTACCCGTCAAGAAGAGACCCAGTACTTC
TRBD1,few,15,TRBV7-2,TRBJ2-7,CASSLARTGVHEQYF,TGTGCCAGCAGCTTAGCAAGGACAGGGGTCCACGAGCAGTACTTC
.,few,15,TRBV18,TRBJ1-1,CASSPSGKVNTEAFF,TGTGCCAGCTCACCGTCGGGAAAGGTGAACACTGAAGCTTTCTTT
.,few,11,TRBV27,TRBJ2-1,CASSLRNEQFF,TGTGCCAGCAGTTTGCGCAATGAGCAGTTCTTC
TRBD1,.,14,TRBV2,TRBJ1-2,CASRADTGDYGYTF,TGTGCCAGCAGGGCAGACACAGGGGACTATGGCTACACCTTC
TRBD1,few,16,TRBV5-1,TRBJ2-1,CASSPGGTGMYNEQFF,TGCGCCAGCAGCCCTGGGGGGACAGGGATGTACAATGAGCAGTTCTTC
.,few,14,TRBV15,TRBJ2-1,CATSAIQGGNEQFF,TGTGCCACCAGCGCTATTCAGGGGGGCAATGAGCAGTTCTTC
TRBD1,few,14,TRBV4-3,TRBJ1-2,CASSHRQGTGGYTF,TGCGCCAGCAGCCACCGACAGGGGACGGGTGGCTACACCTTC
.,.,13,TRBV28,TRBJ2-7,CASNPGGIREQYF,TGTGCCAGCAACCCTGGCGGGATCCGCGAGCAGTACTTC
TRBD1,.,16,TRBV5-6,TRBJ2-3,CASSLVGTGRTDTQYF,TGTGCCAGCAGCTTGGTTGGGACAGGACGCACAGATACGCAGTATTTT
.,once,16,TRBV21-1,TRBJ2-7,CASSNATGQFSYEQYF,TGTGCCAGCAGCAATGCCACGGGACAGTTCTCCTACGAGCAGTACTTC
.,few,13,TRBV14,TRBJ2-7,CASSQDPGDEQYF,TGTGCCAGCAGCCAAGATCCCGGGGACGAGCAGTACTTC
TRBD1,.,13,TRBV11-3,TRBJ2-1,CASSFEGGDEQFF,TGTGCCAGCAGCTTTGAAGGGGGCGATGAGCAGTTCTTC
TRBD1,.,13,TRBV27,TRBJ2-5,CASKTGGRETQYF,TGTGCCAGCAAGACAGGGGGACGAGAGACCCAGTACTTC
TRBD1,few,15,TRBV6-4,TRBJ1-2,CASSPQGAAIESYTF,TGTGCCAGCAGTCCACAGGGGGCGGCCATCGAAAGCTACACCTTC
TRBD1,few,14,TRBV9,TRBJ1-2,CASSVGQGPYGYTF,TGTGCCAGCAGCGTGGGACAGGGCCCCTATGGCTACACCTTC
TRBD2,.,15,TRBV28,TRBJ2-1,CASRQGTSGIRGEFF,TGTGCCAGCAGACAAGGGACTAGCGGGATACGGGGGGAGTTCTTC
.,few,13,TRBV29-1,TRBJ1-1,CSVDGQGWSEAFF,TGCAGCGTTGATGGGCAGGGGTGGTCTGAAGCTTTCTTT
TRBD1,few,14,TRBV18,TRBJ2-1,CASSPGQLYNEQFF,TGTGCCAGCTCCCCGGGACAGCTCTACAATGAGCAGTTCTTC